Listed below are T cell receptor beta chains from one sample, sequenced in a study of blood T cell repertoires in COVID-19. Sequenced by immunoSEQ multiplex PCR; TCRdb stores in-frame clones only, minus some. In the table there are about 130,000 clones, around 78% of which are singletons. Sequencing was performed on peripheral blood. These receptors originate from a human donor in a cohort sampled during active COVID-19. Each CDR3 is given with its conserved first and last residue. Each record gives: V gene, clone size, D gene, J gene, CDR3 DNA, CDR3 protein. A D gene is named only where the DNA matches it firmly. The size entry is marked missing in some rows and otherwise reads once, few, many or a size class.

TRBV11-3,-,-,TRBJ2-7,TGTGCCAGCAGCTTTAATGCGGGGAACGAGCAGTACTTC,CASSFNAGNEQYF
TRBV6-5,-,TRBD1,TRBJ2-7,TGTGCCAGCGCCCTGGGACAGGGAGTGAGGGAGCAGTACTTC,CASALGQGVREQYF
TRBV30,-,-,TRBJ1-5,TGTGCCTGGAATGGAGGGGAGGATCAGCCCCAGCATTTT,CAWNGGEDQPQHF
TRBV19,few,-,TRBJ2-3,TGTGCCAGTAGGGGACGGGGGAGTCCCACAGATACGCAGTATTTT,CASRGRGSPTDTQYF
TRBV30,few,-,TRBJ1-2,TGTGCCTGGAGTGTACTCGAGGGAGGTGGCTACACCTTC,CAWSVLEGGGYTF
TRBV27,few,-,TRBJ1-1,TGTGCCAGCAGTCCTCCCCGGGGGACTGAAGCTTTCTTT,CASSPPRGTEAFF
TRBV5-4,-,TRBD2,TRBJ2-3,TGTGCCAGCAGGCCTAGCGGACCTCCCACAGATACGCAGTATTTT,CASRPSGPPTDTQYF
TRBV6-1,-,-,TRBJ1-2,TGTGCCAGCAGTGAAGAGACTCTGAACTATGGCTACACCTTC,CASSEETLNYGYTF
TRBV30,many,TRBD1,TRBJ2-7,TGTGCCTGGAGTGTCGGCGGGACAGGTTACTACGAGCAGTACTTC,CAWSVGGTGYYEQYF
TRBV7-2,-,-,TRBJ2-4,TGTGCCAGCTTAGTTAGTATGGAGGGATTCAACATTCAGTACTTC,CASLVSMEGFNIQYF
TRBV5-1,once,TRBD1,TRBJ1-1,TGCGCCAGTAGGACAGGGGACACTGAAGCTTTCTTT,CASRTGDTEAFF
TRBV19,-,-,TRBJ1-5,TGTGCCAGTAAGTCCTCCCCCGGGGGCAATCAGCCCCAGCATTTT,CASKSSPGGNQPQHF
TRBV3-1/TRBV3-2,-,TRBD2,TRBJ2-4,TGTGCCAGCAGCCACAGACGGGGGGAGAACATTCAGTACTTC,CASSHRRGENIQYF
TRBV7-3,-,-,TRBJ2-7,TGTGCCAGCAGCTTAACCTCGGCAGGGTCCGAGCAGTACTTC,CASSLTSAGSEQYF
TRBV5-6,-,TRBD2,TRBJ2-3,TGTGCCAGCAGTTCGGGGGGGTTAACAGATACGCAGTATTTT,CASSSGGLTDTQYF
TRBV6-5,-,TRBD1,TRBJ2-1,TGTGCCAGCAGTTACTATCGACAGGGGGCCCGGAATGAGCAGTTCTTC,CASSYYRQGARNEQFF
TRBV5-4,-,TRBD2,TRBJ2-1,TGTGCCAGCAGCTTGTCCGGGGGGGGGAATGAGCAGTTCTTC,CASSLSGGGNEQFF
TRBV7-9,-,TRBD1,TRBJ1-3,TGTGCCAGCAGCTCTGTGACAGGGTCTGGAAACACCATATATTTT,CASSSVTGSGNTIYF
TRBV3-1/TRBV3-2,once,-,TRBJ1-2,TGTGCCAGCAGCCAAGGCCTCACTACAGGGAATTATGGCTACACCTTC,CASSQGLTTGNYGYTF
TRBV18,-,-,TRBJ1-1,TGTGCCAGCTCACCAGCGGTGAACACTGAAGCTTTCTTT,CASSPAVNTEAFF
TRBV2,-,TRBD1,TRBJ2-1,TGTGCCAGCAGTGAAGGGGACAGCTACAATGAGCAGTTCTTC,CASSEGDSYNEQFF
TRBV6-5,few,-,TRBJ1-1,TGTGCCAGCAGTCAGGGTTACACTGAAGCTTTCTTT,CASSQGYTEAFF
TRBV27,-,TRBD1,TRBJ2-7,TGTGCCAGCGCCCCGTGGGACAGGGGGTACGAGCAGTACTTC,CASAPWDRGYEQYF
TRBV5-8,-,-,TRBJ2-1,TGTGCCAGCAGCTTGGGGGCTGGGAGCTACAATGAGCAGTTCTTC,CASSLGAGSYNEQFF
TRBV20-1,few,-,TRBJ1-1,TGCAGTTCATGGGGGCTAGGGGATTTCTTT,CSSWGLGDFF
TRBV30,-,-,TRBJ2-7,TGTGCCTGGACCATGGGCCCGGCCGAGCAGTACTTC,CAWTMGPAEQYF
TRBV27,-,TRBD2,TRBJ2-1,TGTGCCAGCAGTTCTCCTACCGGGACTAGTATTTACAATGAGCAGTTCTTC,CASSSPTGTSIYNEQFF
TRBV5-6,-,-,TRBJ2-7,TGTGCCAGCAGGGCAAGGAGTGCCTACGAGCAGTACTTC,CASRARSAYEQYF
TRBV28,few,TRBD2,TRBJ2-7,TGTGCCAGCAGCCCCCGGGGGGTGGCCTACGAGCAGTACTTC,CASSPRGVAYEQYF
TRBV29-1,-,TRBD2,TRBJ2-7,TGCAGCGTTGGTGGAGCGGGATTTGACTTTTTCTACGAGCAGTACTTC,CSVGGAGFDFFYEQYF
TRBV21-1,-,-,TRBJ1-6,TGTGCCAGCATTGTGGGAACCACAGGGCAAAGCTCCTATAATTCACCCCTCCACTTT,CASIVGTTGQSSYNSPLHF
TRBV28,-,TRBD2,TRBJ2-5,TGTGCCAGCGGCGCTAGCGGGGCACAAGAGACCCAGTACTTC,CASGASGAQETQYF
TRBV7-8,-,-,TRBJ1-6,TGTGCCAGCAGAGCAACAGGGTTTGAGTCCTATAATTCACCCCTCCACTTT,CASRATGFESYNSPLHF
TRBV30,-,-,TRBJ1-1,TGTGCCTCCGGACACAAGGACACTGAAGCTTTCTTT,CASGHKDTEAFF
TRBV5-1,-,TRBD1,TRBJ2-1,TGCGCCAGCAGCGTGACAGGGGTGAATGAGCAGTTCTTC,CASSVTGVNEQFF
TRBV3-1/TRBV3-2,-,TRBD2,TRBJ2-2,TGTGCCAGCAGCCAAGCTTCCCTAGCGGGGGCCCTCACCGGGGAGCTGTTTTTT,CASSQASLAGALTGELFF
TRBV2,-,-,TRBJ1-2,TGTGCCAGCCTCCGGACAGCGGCCTATGGCTACACCTTC,CASLRTAAYGYTF
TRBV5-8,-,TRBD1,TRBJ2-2,TGTGCCAGCAGCTTGGTGGTTTTCAGGGGGACCGGGGAGCTGTTTTTT,CASSLVVFRGTGELFF
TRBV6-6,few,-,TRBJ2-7,TGTGCCACCAGAAACAGGGAAGAGGTCGAGCAGTACTTC,CATRNREEVEQYF
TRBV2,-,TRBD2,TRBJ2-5,TGTGCCAGCAGTGAAGGGAGCGGGGGCGGTCAAGAGACCCAGTACTTC,CASSEGSGGGQETQYF
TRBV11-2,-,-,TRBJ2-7,TGTGCCAGCAGCTTAGCGACAACCTACGAGCAGTACTTC,CASSLATTYEQYF
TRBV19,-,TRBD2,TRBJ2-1,TGTGCCAGTAGTATTCTCGCTAGCGGGGGGTCCAGCTCCTACAATGAGCAGTTCTTC,CASSILASGGSSSYNEQFF
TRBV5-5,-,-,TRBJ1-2,TGTGCCAGCAGCTTGGGAGGCGACTATGGCTACACCTTC,CASSLGGDYGYTF
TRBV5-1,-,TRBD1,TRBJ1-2,TGCGCCAGCAGCTCCAGACAGGGGGAAGGCTATGGCTACACCTTC,CASSSRQGEGYGYTF
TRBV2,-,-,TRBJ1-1,TGTGCCAGCAGTGTTGTACAGAACACTGAAGCTTTCTTT,CASSVVQNTEAFF
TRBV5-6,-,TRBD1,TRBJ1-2,TGTGCCAGCAGCCTGAGGGGCAGGGGGCATCGTGGCTACACCTTC,CASSLRGRGHRGYTF
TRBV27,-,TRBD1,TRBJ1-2,TGTGCCAGCAGGGGGACAGGGGGCATCGGCTACACCTTC,CASRGTGGIGYTF
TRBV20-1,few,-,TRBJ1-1,TGCAGTGGACACAGGACCGGGAGAGCTTTCTTT,CSGHRTGRAFF
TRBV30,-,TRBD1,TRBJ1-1,TGTGCCTGGATTGCACGTCAATTCAGACAGGGGGAGAACACTGAAGCTTTCTTT,CAWIARQFRQGENTEAFF
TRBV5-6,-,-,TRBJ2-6,TGTGCCAGCAGCTTCCTAGGCTCTGGGGCCAACGTCCTGACTTTC,CASSFLGSGANVLTF
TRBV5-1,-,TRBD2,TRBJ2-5,TGCGCCAGCAGCCCCAGAGGGCGGGGGGGCCCGGAGACCCAGTACTTC,CASSPRGRGGPETQYF